The 13 T cell receptor beta chains below come from one sample, sequenced in a study of blood T cell repertoires in COVID-19. Profiled with immunoSEQ multiplex PCR; TCRdb holds only in-frame clones, not every one. Seen here are roughly 220,000 clones, 90% observed once, and the top ten hold about 16%. The material sequenced was PBMCs or T cells enriched from blood (not recorded which). These receptors were taken from a man younger than 40 who had been exposed to COVID-19.

The chain employs TRBV10-3 and TRBJ2-1, with a possible D match to TRBD1 (5 bases). CDR3 length equals 12 residues. Trimming left V 8 bases short and J 10 bases short, with 15 bases between. In germline, CDR1 is ENHRY, CDR2 SYGVKD. This CDR3 is CAIRVSAGEQFF. For the CDR3, the DNA is TGTGCCATCCGCGTGAGCGCAGGGGAGCAGTTCTTC.

The chain recombines TRBV29-1 with TRBJ2-7; perhaps TRBD1 as D (5 bases). Germline CDR1 and CDR2: SQVTM and ANQGSEA. The germline V and J ends were trimmed by 7 bases and 2 bases, with 12 bases remaining between them. The CDR3 is 12 amino acids. CDR3 in amino acids: CSGLVTAYEQYF. The CDR3 DNA reads as TGCAGCGGGCTAGTGACAGCCTACGAGCAGTACTTC.

This clone has just a few counts. This chain links TRBV5-1 with TRBJ1-3, with D hard to call. The V end lost 0 bases, the J end lost 0 bases, and 4 bases lay between the germline ends. Germline-derived CDR1 and CDR2 are SGHRS and YFSETQ. This CDR3 region has 14 residues. The CDR3 loop is CASSLDTSGNTIYF. Here the CDR3 DNA reads TGCGCCAGCAGCTTGGACACCTCTGGAAACACCATATATTTT.

The chain links TRBV7-3 to TRBJ2-1; maybe TRBD2 (6 bases). From germline, CDR1 is SGHTA and CDR2 FQGTGA. V dropped 4 bases and J dropped 9 bases, with 19 bases sitting between them. The CDR3 runs to 15 residues. The CDR3 sequence is CASSSRGGDAGEQFF. DNA of the CDR3: TGTGCCAGCAGCTCCCGTGGCGGGGACGCGGGTGAGCAGTTCTTC. Together with reference TRBV7-3 and TRBJ2-1, the CDR3 gives the full variable domain: GAGVSQTPSNKVTEKGKYVELRCDPISGHTALYWYRQSLGQGPEFLIYFQGTGAADDSGLPNDRFFAVRPEGSVSTLKIQRTERGDSAVYLCASSSRGGDAGEQFFGPGTRLTVL.

DNA for the CDR3: TGTGCCAGCAGCCAAGACTTGGCGGGGGGTACCTACGAGCAGTACTTC. This translates into CASSQDLAGGTYEQYF. This sequence joins TRBV3-1 (or the pseudogene TRBV3-2) and TRBJ2-7, with TRBD2 identical over 8 bases. CDR1 and CDR2 from the germline V gene are LGHDT and YNNKEL (reference sequence). The CDR3 is 16 amino acids. After removal of 0 bases from V and 2 bases from J, the junction contained 6 bases not matched to a gene.

The chain carries TRBV5-3 and TRBJ1-2; 8 nucleotides line up with TRBD1. TRBV5-3 is recorded as an ORF, its role being uncertain. With 4 bases clipped from V and 1 base from J, the junction kept 6 bases outside the gene matches. The CDR3 runs 15 residues. The CDR3 protein is CARSNIGQGNYGYTF. The CDR3 coding sequence is TGTGCCAGAAGCAACATTGGACAGGGTAACTATGGCTACACCTTC.

This chain joins TRBV9 and TRBJ2-7; weak D call: TRBD1 (6 bases). V gave up 8 bases and J gave up 5 bases, with 8 bases separating them. CDR3 length: 10 amino acids. Germline CDR1 and CDR2: SGDLS and YYNGEE. This CDR3 reads CARGGNEQYF. CDR3 bases: TGTGCCAGAGGGGGAAACGAGCAGTACTTC. Drawing the rest from reference TRBV9 and TRBJ2-7, the complete variable domain is DSGVTQTPKHLITATGQRVTLRCSPRSGDLSVYWYQQSLDQGLQFLIQYYNGEERAKGNILERFSAQQFPDLHSELNLSSLELGDSALYFCARGGNEQYFGPGTRLTVT.

V gene TRBV25-1 combines with J gene TRBJ1-4, with D possibly matching TRBD1 (6 bases). The germline V gene has CDR1 MGHDK and CDR2 SYGVNS. CDR3 size: 14 residues. Trimming cost V 2 bases and J 5 bases, with 9 bases left between them. CDR3 in DNA: TGTGCCAGCAGTGAACCAGGGGAGAATGAAAAACTGTTTTTT. Its translation is CASSEPGENEKLFF. Combining the CDR3 with reference TRBV25-1 and TRBJ1-4 gives the whole variable domain EADIYQTPRYLVIGTGKKITLECSQTMGHDKMYWYQQDPGMELHLIHYSYGVNSTEKGDLSSESTVSRIRTEHFPLTLESARPSHTSQYLCASSEPGENEKLFFGSGTQLSVL.

V and J are TRBV4-1 and TRBJ1-5; D uncertain. Trimming shortened V by 3 bases and J by 5 bases, and 8 bases separated the two germline ends. This CDR3 spans 13 amino acids. Looked up from germline, CDR1 is MGHRA and CDR2 is YSYEKL. CDR3 coding DNA: TGCGCCAGCAGCCATCCGAGCGATCAGCCCCAGCATTTT. It specifies CASSHPSDQPQHF.

This chain links TRBV15 with TRBJ2-5; 10 bases align to TRBD2. After removal of 6 bases from V and 1 base from J, the junction contained 5 bases not matched to a gene. The CDR3 is 15 residues long. Looked up from germline, CDR1 is LNHNV and CDR2 is YYDKDF (reference sequence). CDR3 region: CATRHGTSAQETQYF. CDR3 sequence (DNA): TGTGCCACCAGGCATGGGACTAGCGCCCAAGAGACCCAGTACTTC. Supplemented by reference TRBV15 and TRBJ2-5, the full variable domain reads DAMVIQNPRYQVTQFGKPVTLSCSQTLNHNVMYWYQQKSSQAPKLLFHYYDKDFNNEADTPDNFQSRRPNTSFCFLDIRSPGLGDTAMYLCATRHGTSAQETQYFGPGTRLLVL.

The chain combines TRBV6-1 with TRBJ2-2; 10 bases match TRBD2. Germline assignment: CDR1 MNHNS and CDR2 SASEGT. This CDR3 has 19 residues. V gave up 6 bases and J gave up 6 bases; unmatched junction bases: 19. The chain's CDR3 is CASREKIWRELAGPGELFF. The CDR3 region has the DNA TGTGCCAGCAGGGAAAAAATCTGGCGGGAACTAGCGGGGCCCGGGGAGCTGTTTTTT.

CDR3 nucleotides: TGCGCCAGCAGCCAGGAGCCCGATGGCTCACGACAGGTTAGCTCTGGAAACACCATATATTTT. It codes for CASSQEPDGSRQVSSGNTIYF. V and J are TRBV4-1 and TRBJ1-3, with TRBD1 as a possible D gene (6 bases). CDR3 length: 21 residues. Germline-derived CDR1 and CDR2 are MGHRA and YSYEKL. V lost 3 bases to trimming and J lost 0 bases, with 27 bases between them.

This clone appeared once. The V gene is TRBV4-2, the J gene TRBJ2-2; 11 bases are a match to TRBD2. Trimming at V came to 2 bases and at J to 1 base, leaving 6 bases not matched to a gene. This CDR3 has 18 residues. From germline, CDR1 is LGHNA and CDR2 YNFKEQ. CDR3 sequence: CASSQSSSGGRNTGELFF. In DNA form, the CDR3 reads TGTGCCAGCAGCCAAAGCTCTAGCGGGGGGAGGAACACCGGGGAGCTGTTTTTT.